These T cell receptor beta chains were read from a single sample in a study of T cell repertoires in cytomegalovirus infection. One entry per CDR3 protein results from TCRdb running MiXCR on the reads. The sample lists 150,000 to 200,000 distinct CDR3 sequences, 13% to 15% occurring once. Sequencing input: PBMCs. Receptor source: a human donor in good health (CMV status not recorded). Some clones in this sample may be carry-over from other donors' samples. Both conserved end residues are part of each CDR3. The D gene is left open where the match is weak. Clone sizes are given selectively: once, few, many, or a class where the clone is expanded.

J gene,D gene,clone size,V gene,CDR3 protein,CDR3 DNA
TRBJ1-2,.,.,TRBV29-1,CSVVGGARGYTF,TGCAGCGTTGTTGGGGGGGCACGGGGCTACACCTTC
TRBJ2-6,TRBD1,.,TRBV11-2,CASSFRGQGSSGANVLTF,TGTGCCAGCAGCTTCAGAGGACAGGGGAGCTCTGGGGCCAACGTCCTGACTTTC
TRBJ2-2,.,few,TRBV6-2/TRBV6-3,CASSIGTTSGELFF,TGTGCCAGCAGTATTGGGACGACCAGCGGGGAGCTGTTTTTT
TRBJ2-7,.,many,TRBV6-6,CASSFPTHSYEQYF,TGTGCCAGCAGTTTCCCGACGCACTCCTACGAGCAGTACTTC
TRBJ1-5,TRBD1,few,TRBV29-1,CSVGTGGNQPQHF,TGCAGCGTCGGGACAGGTGGCAATCAGCCCCAGCATTTT
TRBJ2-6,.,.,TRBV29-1,CSVRGVTGANVLTF,TGCAGCGTTCGAGGGGTAACTGGGGCCAACGTCCTGACTTTC
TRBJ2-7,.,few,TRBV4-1,CASSHTQGREQYF,TGCGCCAGCAGCCACACACAGGGACGGGAGCAGTACTTC
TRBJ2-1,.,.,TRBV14,CASSPIQVYNEQFF,TGTGCCAGCAGCCCCATCCAAGTTTACAATGAGCAGTTCTTC
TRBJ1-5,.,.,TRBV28,CASSRKGPQHF,TGTGCCAGCAGTCGCAAGGGGCCCCAGCATTTT
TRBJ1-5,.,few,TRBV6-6,CASSYSSGSRNQPQHF,TGTGCCAGCAGTTACTCGAGCGGCAGCCGGAATCAGCCCCAGCATTTT
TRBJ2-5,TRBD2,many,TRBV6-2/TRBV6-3,CASSSLAGDRGETQYF,TGTGCCAGCAGTTCCTTAGCGGGAGATCGCGGAGAGACCCAGTACTTC
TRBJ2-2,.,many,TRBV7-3,CASSLQQNTGELFF,TGTGCCAGCAGCTTACAACAGAACACCGGGGAGCTGTTTTTT
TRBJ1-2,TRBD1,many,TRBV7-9,CASSSGQVVNYGYTF,TGTGCCAGCAGCTCCGGACAGGTGGTGAACTATGGCTACACCTTC
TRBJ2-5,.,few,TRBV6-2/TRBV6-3,CASMGYGGPRETQYF,TGTGCCAGCATGGGGTATGGTGGCCCCAGGGAGACCCAGTACTTC
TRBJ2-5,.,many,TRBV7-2,CASSSSGVKEETQYF,TGTGCCAGCAGCTCTTCAGGGGTGAAAGAAGAGACCCAGTACTTC
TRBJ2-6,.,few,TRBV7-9,CASSPHGGWASGANVLTF,TGTGCCAGCAGCCCCCACGGGGGCTGGGCCTCTGGGGCCAACGTCCTGACTTTC
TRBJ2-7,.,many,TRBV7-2,CASSLEAKTYEQYF,TGTGCCAGCAGCCTGGAGGCCAAGACCTACGAGCAGTACTTC
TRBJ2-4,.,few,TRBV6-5,CASSLRELDSKRNIQYF,TGTGCCAGCAGTTTGCGGGAACTTGACAGCAAAAGGAACATTCAGTACTTC
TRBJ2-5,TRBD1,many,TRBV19,CASGQAAETQYF,TGTGCCAGCGGACAGGCGGCAGAGACCCAGTACTTC
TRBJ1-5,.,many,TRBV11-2,CASSLGPINQPQHF,TGTGCCAGCAGCTTGGGCCCGATTAATCAGCCCCAGCATTTT
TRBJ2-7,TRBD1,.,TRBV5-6,CASSLDRGTREQYF,TGTGCCAGCAGCCTCGACAGGGGAACGAGGGAGCAGTACTTC
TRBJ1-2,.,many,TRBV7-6,CASSFHGESGYTF,TGTGCCAGCAGCTTTCACGGCGAGAGTGGCTACACCTTC
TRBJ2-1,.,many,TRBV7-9,CASSLAESSSYNEQFF,TGTGCCAGCAGCTTAGCCGAGAGCAGCTCCTACAATGAGCAGTTCTTC
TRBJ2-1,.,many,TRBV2,CASRGSYNEQFF,TGTGCCAGCAGGGGCTCCTACAATGAGCAGTTCTTC
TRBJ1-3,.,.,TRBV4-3,CASSQVAGTAGNTIYF,TGCGCCAGCAGCCAAGTTGCAGGGACCGCTGGAAACACCATATATTTT
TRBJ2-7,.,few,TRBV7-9,CASSPDGQHSYEQYF,TGTGCCAGCAGCCCTGACGGACAGCATTCCTACGAGCAGTACTTC
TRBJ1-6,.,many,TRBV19,CASSRGSDNSPLHF,TGTGCCAGTAGTCGGGGGTCCGATAATTCACCCCTCCACTTT
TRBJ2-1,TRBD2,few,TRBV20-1,CSASTTSGIYNEQFF,TGCAGTGCTTCGACGACTAGCGGGATCTACAATGAGCAGTTCTTC
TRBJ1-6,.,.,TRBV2,CASSARGVRLNSPLHF,TGTGCCAGCAGTGCACGAGGGGTTCGGCTAAATTCACCCCTCCACTTT
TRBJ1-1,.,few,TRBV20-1,CSAEKSIGNTEAFF,TGCAGTGCCGAAAAGAGCATCGGGAACACTGAAGCTTTCTTT
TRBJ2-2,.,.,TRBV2,CASRQGPYTGELFF,TGTGCCAGCAGACAGGGACCGTACACCGGGGAGCTGTTTTTT
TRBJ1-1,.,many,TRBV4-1,CASSQDARDARKYTEAFF,TGCGCCAGCAGCCAAGATGCTAGGGACGCCCGGAAGTACACTGAAGCTTTCTTT
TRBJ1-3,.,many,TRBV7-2,CASSLSDTIYF,TGTGCCAGCAGCTTAAGTGACACCATATATTTT
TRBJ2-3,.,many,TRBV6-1,CASSWGAGTDTQYF,TGTGCCAGCAGCTGGGGCGCCGGCACAGATACGCAGTATTTT
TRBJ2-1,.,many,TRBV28,CASTITIGGLLNEQFF,TGTGCCAGCACAATTACAATCGGAGGACTGCTGAATGAGCAGTTCTTC
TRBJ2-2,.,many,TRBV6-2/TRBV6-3,CASTLTGELFF,TGTGCCAGCACCCTCACCGGGGAGCTGTTTTTT
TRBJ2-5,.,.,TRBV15,CATSSPGRETQYF,TGTGCCACCAGCAGCCCCGGTCGGGAGACCCAGTACTTC
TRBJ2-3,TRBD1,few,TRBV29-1,CSVEDRGQGTDTQYF,TGCAGCGTTGAAGATCGGGGACAGGGCACAGATACGCAGTATTTT
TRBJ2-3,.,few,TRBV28,CASSAGHSGSTDTQYF,TGTGCCAGCAGTGCGGGGCATAGCGGTAGCACAGATACGCAGTATTTT
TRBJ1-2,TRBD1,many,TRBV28,CASSLPLQGYYGYTF,TGTGCCAGCAGCCTGCCGCTACAGGGGTACTATGGCTACACCTTC
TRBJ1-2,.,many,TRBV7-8,CASSLGGNYGYTF,TGTGCCAGCAGCTTAGGGGGTAACTATGGCTACACCTTC
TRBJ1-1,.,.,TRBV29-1,CSVESGNTEAFF,TGCAGCGTAGAATCAGGTAACACTGAAGCTTTCTTT
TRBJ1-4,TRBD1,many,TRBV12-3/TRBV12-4,CASSWDRGRRTDF,TGTGCCAGCAGCTGGGACAGGGGGCGCCGGACGGATTTT
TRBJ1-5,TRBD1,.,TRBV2,CASRVGQGGQPQHF,TGTGCCAGCAGGGTAGGACAGGGGGGTCAGCCCCAGCATTTT
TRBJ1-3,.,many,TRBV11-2,CASRRPRGPSGNTIYF,TGTGCCAGCAGGAGACCCAGGGGCCCATCTGGAAACACCATATATTTT
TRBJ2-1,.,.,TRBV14,CASSRYAGVFRRSYNEQFF,TGTGCCAGCAGCCGCTACGCAGGGGTTTTCCGTCGGTCCTACAATGAGCAGTTCTTC
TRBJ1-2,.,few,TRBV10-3,CAIRNEGKEGGNYGYTF,TGTGCCATCAGGAACGAGGGAAAAGAGGGCGGGAATTATGGCTACACCTTC
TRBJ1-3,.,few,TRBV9,CASSEQGDSGNTIYF,TGTGCCAGCAGCGAACAGGGAGACTCTGGAAACACCATATATTTT
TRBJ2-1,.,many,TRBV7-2,CASSLQEGGYNEQFF,TGTGCCAGCAGCTTACAAGAAGGGGGTTACAATGAGCAGTTCTTC
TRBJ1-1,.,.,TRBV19,CASNRGPGQMNTEAFF,TGTGCCAGTAATAGGGGACCCGGCCAAATGAACACTGAAGCTTTCTTT
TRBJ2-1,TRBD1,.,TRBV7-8,CASSSRTGLNEQFF,TGTGCCAGCAGCTCAAGGACAGGGCTGAATGAGCAGTTCTTC
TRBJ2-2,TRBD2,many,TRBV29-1,CSVASGSNTGELFF,TGCAGCGTTGCTAGCGGGAGTAACACCGGGGAGCTGTTTTTT
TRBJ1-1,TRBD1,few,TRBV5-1,CASSPGQGVRNTEAFF,TGCGCCAGCAGCCCGGGACAGGGGGTGCGTAACACTGAAGCTTTCTTT
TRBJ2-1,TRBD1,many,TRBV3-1,CASSTGGTGADEQFF,TGTGCCAGCAGCACAGGGGGGACAGGGGCGGATGAGCAGTTCTTC
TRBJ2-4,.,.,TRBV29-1,CSAIGDQAKNIQYF,TGCAGCGCCATAGGGGATCAGGCCAAAAACATTCAGTACTTC
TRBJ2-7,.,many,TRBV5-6,CASSLRQYEQYF,TGTGCCAGCAGCTTGAGACAGTACGAGCAGTACTTC
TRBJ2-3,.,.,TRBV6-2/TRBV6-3,CASIDGGARDTQYF,TGTGCCAGCATCGATGGGGGGGCTAGAGATACGCAGTATTTT
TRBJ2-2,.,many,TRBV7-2,CASSLSRGNTGELFF,TGTGCCAGCAGCCTATCCCGGGGTAACACCGGGGAGCTGTTTTTT
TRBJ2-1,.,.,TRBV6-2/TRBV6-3,CASSDLSYNEQFF,TGTGCCAGCAGTGATTTATCCTACAATGAGCAGTTCTTC